This T cell receptor beta chain was retrieved from a study of OX40 agonist ivuxolimab in advanced cancers. Study-wide results and limits: Partial responders dosed at 0.1-3.0 mg/kg displayed clonal expansion ranking among the lowest. The authors also found low normalized T-cell clonal expansion in some nonresponders. More expanded clones were seen, on average, in CD8+ T cells than in CD4+.

Assay: immunoSEQ multiplex PCR; the TCRdb copy retains only in-frame clones and omits some. This table holds 70,000 to 90,000 clones, 75% to 90% found once. Regarding this clone: Its target is not known.

CDR3 length: 13 residues. J was trimmed by 4 bases and V by 5 bases; bases with no gene match: 3. Germline CDR1 and CDR2: ENHRY and SYGVKD. Patients with a history of autoimmune disease or on systemic immunosuppression were excluded. The chain joins TRBV10-3 to TRBJ1-1; 8 positions agree with TRBD1. This TCR came from an adult with an advanced solid tumor such as melanoma, head and neck, liver or kidney cancer. This material consisted of CD4+ or CD8+ T cells sorted from blood, taken in a trial of the OX40 agonist ivuxolimab. The chain's CDR3 is CAISFDRGTEAFF. Here the CDR3 DNA reads TGTGCCATCAGTTTCGACAGGGGCACTGAAGCTTTCTTT.